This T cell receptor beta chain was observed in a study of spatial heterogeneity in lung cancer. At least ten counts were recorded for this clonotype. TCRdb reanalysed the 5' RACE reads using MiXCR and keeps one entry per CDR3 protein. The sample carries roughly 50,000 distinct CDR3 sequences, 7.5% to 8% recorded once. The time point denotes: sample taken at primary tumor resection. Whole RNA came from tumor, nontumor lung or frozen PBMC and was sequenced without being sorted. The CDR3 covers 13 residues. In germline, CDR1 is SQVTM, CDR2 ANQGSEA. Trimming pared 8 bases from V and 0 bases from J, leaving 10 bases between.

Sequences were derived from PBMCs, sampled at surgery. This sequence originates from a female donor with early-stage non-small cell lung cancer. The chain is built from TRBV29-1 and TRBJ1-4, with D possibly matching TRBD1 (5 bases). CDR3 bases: TGCAGCACCTCAGGGCCAACTAATGAAAAACTGTTTTTT. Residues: CSTSGPTNEKLFF.